This T cell receptor beta chain was documented in a study of post-analysis software for immune sequencing data. This clonotype was counted between two and nine times. No antigen is known for it. Germline lookup yields CDR1 DFQATT and CDR2 SNEGSKA (reference sequence). The CDR3 is 13 amino acids. Trimming stripped 6 bases from V and 4 bases from J, with 12 bases between. Unique molecular identifiers were built into the TCR beta cDNA libraries. TCRdb redid the calling of the PCR reads with MiXCR, one entry per CDR3 protein. The sample consists of just over 250,000 distinct CDR3 sequences, 30% to 45% of them appearing once. Notes on the study in general: Significantly decreased normalized Chao1 diversity was recorded for multiple sclerosis patients relative to controls. Batch-matched samples strongly co-clustered by F measure. About 5 TRBV segments were more frequent in patients than controls; TRBV5-6, TRBV5-1 and TRBV20-1 belonged to this group.

The sequence came from a girl aged 10 to 17 with multiple sclerosis. Sequenced material: blood. V usage is TRBV20-1 and J usage is TRBJ2-2; weak D call: TRBD2 (5 bases). The chain's CDR3 is CSALKTITGELFF. In DNA, the CDR3 is TGCAGTGCGCTTAAGACTATCACCGGGGAGCTGTTTTTT.